This section outlines one T cell receptor beta chain sequence together with its context. Germline V gives CDR1 MGHRA, CDR2 YSYEKL. CDR3 size: 14 residues. The V and J ends lost 3 bases and 4 bases, in that order; junction bases with no gene match: 3. A heparinised blood draw that averaged about 120 mL was obtained once from each donor. This entry is derived from a study of beta chain features in type 1 diabetes. For the study at large: Patients were similar to healthy donors in age and gender (as well as in cell yields).

As every portion of the isolated RNA was reverse transcribed, the sequencing read expressed TCRB transcripts. Sequenced naive, central memory and regulatory T cell samples produced an average of approximately 3.8 million reads. Using immunoSEQ multiplex PCR, the repertoire was profiled, and TCRdb retains in-frame clones only, with some absent. The data show about 620,000 clones, roughly 15% seen once. This sequence originates from a man between 18 and 29 years old in good health. The sequenced sample consisted of naive CD4+ T cells from blood. The V and J genes are TRBV4-1 and TRBJ1-3; 7 bases match TRBD1. CDR3 DNA: TGCGCCAGCAGCCACCAGGACAGGGGAAACACCATATATTTT. It encodes CASSHQDRGNTIYF.